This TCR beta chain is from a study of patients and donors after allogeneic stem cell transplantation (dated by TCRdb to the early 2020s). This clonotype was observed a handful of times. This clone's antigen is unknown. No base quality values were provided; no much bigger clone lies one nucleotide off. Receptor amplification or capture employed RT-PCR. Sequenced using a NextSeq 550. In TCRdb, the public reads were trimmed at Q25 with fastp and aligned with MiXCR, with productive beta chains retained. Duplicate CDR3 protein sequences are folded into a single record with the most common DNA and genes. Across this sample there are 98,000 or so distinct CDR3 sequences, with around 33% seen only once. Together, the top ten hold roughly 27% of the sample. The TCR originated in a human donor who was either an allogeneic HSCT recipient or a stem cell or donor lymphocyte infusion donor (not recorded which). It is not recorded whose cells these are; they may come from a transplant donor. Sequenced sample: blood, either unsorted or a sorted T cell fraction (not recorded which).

The sequenced DNA: TGCAGCGTTCTCGGGACAGACTTGGGAGAGACCCAGTACTTC. Translated, it reads CSVLGTDLGETQYF. The rearranged chain carries TRBV29-1 and TRBJ2-5; 7 junctional bases match TRBD1. CDR1 SQVTM and CDR2 ANQGSEA were looked up in the germline V gene. Trimming leaves V shorter by 5 bases and J shorter by 4 bases, with the junction holding 10 bases beyond the gene matches. The CDR3 holds 14 amino acids from the cysteine to the phenylalanine. The only DNA kept is the CDR3, 42 bases in frame from the first base.